Shown below are 10 T cell receptor beta chains from a single sample sequenced in a study of T cells in Graves' hyperthyroidism and ophthalmopathy. Amplification targeted TCR beta CDR3 regions from RNA transcripts. The TCR CDR3 first-round RT-PCR relied on the HTBI primer set. TCRdb ran MiXCR on the multiplex PCR reads and lists one entry per CDR3 protein. Among some 200,000 distinct CDR3 sequences listed, roughly 17% were seen once. Sequencing used blood. The receptors originated from a woman between 50 and 59 years old with Graves' hyperthyroidism.

This clonotype was seen many times. The V gene is TRBV11-3, the J gene TRBJ2-1; the D is unclear. There are 14 residues in the CDR3. CDR1 is SGHNT and CDR2 is YENEEA in the germline V gene. V was clipped by 0 bases and J by 5 bases, with 8 bases between them. CDR3 sequence reads: CASSLDRPDNEQFF. The CDR3 bases are TGTGCCAGCAGCTTAGACAGGCCAGACAATGAGCAGTTCTTC.

This clonotype was recorded many times. The CDR3 coding sequence is TGTGCCAGCACCTTCGACATCTACAATGAGCAGTTCTTC. Amino acid sequence: CASTFDIYNEQFF. V and J are TRBV12-3 or TRBV12-4 and TRBJ2-1; D unresolved. The CDR3 totals 13 residues. The V end was cut by 7 bases, the J end by 3 bases, with 10 bases between.

The sample holds many counts of this clonotype. The chain links TRBV24-1 to TRBJ2-3; D is perhaps TRBD1 or TRBD2 (5 bases each). In germline, CDR1 is KGHDR, CDR2 SFDVKD. There are 15 residues in the CDR3. V was clipped by 3 bases and J by 1 base, with 10 bases between them. This chain's CDR3 is CATSDPGPGTDTQYF. The CDR3, as DNA: TGTGCCACCAGTGATCCGGGACCCGGCACAGATACGCAGTATTTT.

This clonotype has a single count. A much bigger clone sits one base away, suggesting this may be a read error. This chain joins TRBV6-1 and TRBJ2-7; maybe TRBD1 (7 bases). TRBJ2-1 explains the end of the DNA better; the J call may be wrong. Germline V gene sequence: CDR1 MNHNS, CDR2 SASEGT. The CDR3 is 14 residues long. The CDR3 is CASGQEGGEYEQFF. As DNA, the CDR3 is TGTGCCAGCGGACAGGAGGGAGGTGAGTACGAGCAGTTCTTC.

There are a few counts of this clonotype. V and J are TRBV20-1 and TRBJ1-1, with TRBD1 matching 8 bases. This CDR3 has 16 amino acids. The V gene's germline CDR1 is DFQATT and CDR2 SNEGSKA (reference sequence). The V segment lost 4 bases and the J segment 3 bases; nucleotides outside the gene matches: 13. CDR3 nucleotides: TGCAGTGCTAACCGCGGGACAGGTTTTATGTACACTGAAGCTTTCTTT. Translating it yields CSANRGTGFMYTEAFF.

Note on this clonotype: One end of the junction fails to match germline, which may point to a read error. V is TRBV28 and J is TRBJ2-3, with 10 bases fitting TRBD2. Germline CDR1 MDHEN, CDR2 SYDVKM. The CDR3 covers 17 residues. The CDR3, as DNA: TGTGCCGGCAGATTAGCGGGAGGCGCGGGTGAGGCAGATACGCAGTGTTTT. Translation gives CAGRLAGGAGEADTQCF.

This chain links TRBV5-1 with TRBJ2-7; TRBD1 matches at 10 bases. The V gene's germline CDR1 is SGHRS and CDR2 YFSETQ. CDR3 length: 14 amino acids. Germline trimming cut 4 bases from V and 6 bases from J; bases unmatched to any gene: 7. The CDR3, as DNA: TGCGCCAGCAGCGCTACCGGGACAGGGGCCGAGCAGTACTTC. Its protein is CASSATGTGAEQYF.

The chain uses TRBV5-4 and TRBJ2-1; D perhaps matches TRBD2 (6 bases). Trimming took 0 bases from V and 9 from J, leaving 16 bases between them. The CDR3 runs to 15 residues. Germline CDR1 SGHNT, CDR2 YYREEE (reference sequence). The CDR3 spells CASSLELRDWGEQFF. Here the CDR3 DNA reads TGTGCCAGCAGCTTGGAGCTGCGGGACTGGGGTGAGCAGTTCTTC.

This clonotype was observed at least ten times. The chain employs TRBV12-3 or TRBV12-4 and TRBJ1-1; 7 bases map to TRBD1. Germline trimming cut 5 bases from V and 6 bases from J; bases unmatched to any gene: 12. The CDR3 spans 15 residues. The DNA for the CDR3 is TGTGCCAGCAGTCCACACAGGGGACAGTCCGCTGAAGCTTTCTTT. Its protein product is CASSPHRGQSAEAFF.

This clonotype was detected ten times or more. The chain links TRBV7-3 to TRBJ2-1, with 8 bases aligning to TRBD2. Per germline, CDR1 SGHTA and CDR2 FQGTGA. The CDR3 extends over 15 amino acids. Trimming at V came to 4 bases and at J to 4 bases, leaving 6 bases not matched to a gene. The CDR3 is CASSSGGKGYNEQFF. In DNA form, the CDR3 reads TGTGCCAGCAGCTCGGGAGGGAAGGGTTACAATGAGCAGTTCTTC.